This TCR beta chain was identified in a study of cytomegalovirus exposure and HLA in healthy donors. Overall study findings and caveats: According to the study, 150 to 200 TCR beta chains were cytomegalovirus-associated. Productive rates of about 90% or about 30% were seen for most TCR beta V segments in an earlier analysis. A later analysis linked a missense DCLRE1C variant to TCR beta V- and J-gene trimming.

Remarks on this clone: Its antigen remains unidentified.

The study ran its PCR with 60 Vbeta and 13 Jbeta primers. Clones were sequenced by immunoSEQ multiplex PCR, and TCRdb holds only the in-frame ones, with some missing. Here the sample spans 90,000 to 130,000 clones, roughly 66% being singletons. These donors counted as nominally healthy when sampled, but unrecorded immune exposures were likely. Sequenced sample: PBMCs. This TCR derives from a woman aged 25 to 39 in good health and CMV-seronegative.

The CDR3 DNA follows: TGCGCCAGCAGCCAAGCCTCGGCGGGGATAAGAATCACTGAAGCTTTCTTT. As protein: CASSQASAGIRITEAFF. The V gene is TRBV4-1, the J gene TRBJ1-1; the D is unclear. V shed 1 base and J shed 4 bases, with 19 bases lying between them. The germline CDR1 and CDR2 sequences are MGHRA and YSYEKL. This CDR3 contains 17 residues.